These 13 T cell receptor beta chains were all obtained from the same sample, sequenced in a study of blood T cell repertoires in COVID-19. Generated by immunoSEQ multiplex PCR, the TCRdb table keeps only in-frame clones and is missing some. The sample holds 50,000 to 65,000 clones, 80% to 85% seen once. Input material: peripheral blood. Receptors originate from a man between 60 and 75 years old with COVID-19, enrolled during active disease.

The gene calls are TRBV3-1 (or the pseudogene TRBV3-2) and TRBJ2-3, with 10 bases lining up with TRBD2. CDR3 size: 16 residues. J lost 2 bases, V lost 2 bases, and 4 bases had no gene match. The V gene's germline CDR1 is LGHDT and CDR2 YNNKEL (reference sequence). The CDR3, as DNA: TGTGCCAGCAGCCAACCTAGCGGGGGTAACACAGATACGCAGTATTTT. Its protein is CASSQPSGGNTDTQYF.

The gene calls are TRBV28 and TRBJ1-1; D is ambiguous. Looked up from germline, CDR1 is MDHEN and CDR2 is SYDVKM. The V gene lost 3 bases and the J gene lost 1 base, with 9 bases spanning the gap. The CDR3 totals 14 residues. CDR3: CASSLGGSNTEAFF. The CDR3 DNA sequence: TGTGCCAGCAGTTTGGGAGGATCGAACACTGAAGCTTTCTTT.

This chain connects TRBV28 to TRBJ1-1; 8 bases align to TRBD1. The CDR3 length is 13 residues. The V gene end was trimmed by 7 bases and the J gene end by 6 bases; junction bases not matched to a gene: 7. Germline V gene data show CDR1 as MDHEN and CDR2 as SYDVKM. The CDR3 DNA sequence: TGTGCCAGCACCGGACAGGGAATCGCTGAAGCTTTCTTT. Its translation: CASTGQGIAEAFF.

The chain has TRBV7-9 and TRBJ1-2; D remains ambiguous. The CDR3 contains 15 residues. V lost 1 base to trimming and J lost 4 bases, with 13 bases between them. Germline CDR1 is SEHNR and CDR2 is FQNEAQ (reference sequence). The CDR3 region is CASSLVGGGPYGYTF. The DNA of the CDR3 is TGTGCCAGCAGCTTAGTTGGAGGCGGTCCCTATGGCTACACCTTC. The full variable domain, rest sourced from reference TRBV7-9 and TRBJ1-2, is DTGVSQNPRHKITKRGQNVTFRCDPISEHNRLYWYRQTLGQGPEFLTYFQNEAQLEKSRLLSDRFSAERPKGSFSTLEIQRTEQGDSAMYLCASSLVGGGPYGYTFGSGTRLTVV.

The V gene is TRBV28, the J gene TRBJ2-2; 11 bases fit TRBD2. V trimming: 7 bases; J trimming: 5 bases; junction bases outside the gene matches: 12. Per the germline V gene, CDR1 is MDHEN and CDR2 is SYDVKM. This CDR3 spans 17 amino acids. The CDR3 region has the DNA TGTGCCAGCACGCCATCGCTAGCGGGGGGCCCGACCGGGGAGCTGTTTTTT. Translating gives CASTPSLAGGPTGELFF.

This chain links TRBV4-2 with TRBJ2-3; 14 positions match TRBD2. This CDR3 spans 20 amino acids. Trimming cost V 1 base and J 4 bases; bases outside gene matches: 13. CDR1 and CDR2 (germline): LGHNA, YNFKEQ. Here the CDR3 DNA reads TGTGCCAGCAGCCAAGGCGCACTAGGACTAGCGGGGGGTGGGGCAGATACGCAGTATTTT. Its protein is CASSQGALGLAGGGADTQYF.

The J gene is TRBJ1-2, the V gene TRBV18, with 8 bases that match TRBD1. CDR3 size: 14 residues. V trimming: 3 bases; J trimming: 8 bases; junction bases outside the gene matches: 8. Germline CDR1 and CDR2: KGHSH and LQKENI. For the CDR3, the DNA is TGTGCCAGCTCACCTGCAGGGGGCGGTCTCGGCTACACCTTC. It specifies CASSPAGGGLGYTF.

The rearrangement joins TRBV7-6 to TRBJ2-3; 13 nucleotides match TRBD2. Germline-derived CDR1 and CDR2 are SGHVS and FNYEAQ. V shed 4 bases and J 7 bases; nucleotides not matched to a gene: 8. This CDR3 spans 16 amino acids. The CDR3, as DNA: TGTGCCAGCAGCTCTAGACTAGCGGGAGGACAAAATACGCAGTATTTT. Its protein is CASSSRLAGGQNTQYF.

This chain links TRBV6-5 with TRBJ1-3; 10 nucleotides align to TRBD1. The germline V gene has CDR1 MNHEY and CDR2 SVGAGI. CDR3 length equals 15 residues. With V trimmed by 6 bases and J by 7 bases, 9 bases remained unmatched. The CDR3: CASSLTGGAENTIYF. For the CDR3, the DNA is TGTGCCAGCAGCCTGACAGGGGGCGCGGAGAACACCATATATTTT.

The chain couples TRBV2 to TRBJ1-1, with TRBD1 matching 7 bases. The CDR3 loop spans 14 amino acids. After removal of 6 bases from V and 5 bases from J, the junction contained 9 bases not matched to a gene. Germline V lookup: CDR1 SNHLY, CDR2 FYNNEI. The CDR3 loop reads CASSDDRVITEAFF. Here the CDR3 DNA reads TGTGCCAGCAGCGACGACAGGGTAATTACTGAAGCTTTCTTT. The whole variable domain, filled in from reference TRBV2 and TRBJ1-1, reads EPEVTQTPSHQVTQMGQEVILRCVPISNHLYFYWYRQILGQKVEFLVSFYNNEISEKSEIFDDQFSVERPDGSNFTLKIRSTKLEDSAMYFCASSDDRVITEAFFGQGTRLTVV.

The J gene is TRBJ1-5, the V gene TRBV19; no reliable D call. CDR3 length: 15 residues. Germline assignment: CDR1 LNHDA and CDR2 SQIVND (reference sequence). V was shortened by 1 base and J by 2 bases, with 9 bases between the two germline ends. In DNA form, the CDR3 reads TGTGCCAGTAGTATAGGGCCGGCGGGCAATCAGCCCCAGCATTTT. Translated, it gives CASSIGPAGNQPQHF.

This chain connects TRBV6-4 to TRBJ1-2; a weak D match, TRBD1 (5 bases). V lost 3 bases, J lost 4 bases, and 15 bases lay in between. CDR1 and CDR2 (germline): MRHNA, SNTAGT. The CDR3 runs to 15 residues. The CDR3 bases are TGTGCCAGCAGTGAGCAGGGAGGACTTTCCTATGGCTACACCTTC. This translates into CASSEQGGLSYGYTF.

Here the CDR3 reads CASGERGFNEQFF. The CDR3 region has the DNA TGTGCCAGCGGCGAGCGGGGGTTCAATGAGCAGTTCTTC. The chain joins TRBV6-5 to TRBJ2-1; the match to TRBD2 covers 8 bases. This CDR3 comprises 13 residues. Germline CDR1 MNHEY, CDR2 SVGAGI. With 8 bases clipped from V and 6 bases from J, the junction kept 6 bases outside the gene matches.